This T cell receptor (beta chain) was obtained from a study of technical replicates of blood from a handful of donors. The method was immunoSEQ multiplex PCR; TCRdb's version includes in-frame clones alone and lacks a portion of them. In the table there are some 70,000 clones, around 90% of which are singletons. Sequencing was carried out using T cells isolated from PBMCs. The receptor's source is a human donor in good health.

In DNA, the CDR3 is TGTGCCAGCAGCTTATTCCCGGATGGCTACACCTTC. Amino acids: CASSLFPDGYTF. The V and J genes are TRBV7-2 and TRBJ1-2; D gene unclear. V was cut by 2 bases and J by 6 bases, with 7 bases left in between. CDR3 length: 12 residues. CDR1 is SGHTA and CDR2 is FQGNSA in the germline V gene.